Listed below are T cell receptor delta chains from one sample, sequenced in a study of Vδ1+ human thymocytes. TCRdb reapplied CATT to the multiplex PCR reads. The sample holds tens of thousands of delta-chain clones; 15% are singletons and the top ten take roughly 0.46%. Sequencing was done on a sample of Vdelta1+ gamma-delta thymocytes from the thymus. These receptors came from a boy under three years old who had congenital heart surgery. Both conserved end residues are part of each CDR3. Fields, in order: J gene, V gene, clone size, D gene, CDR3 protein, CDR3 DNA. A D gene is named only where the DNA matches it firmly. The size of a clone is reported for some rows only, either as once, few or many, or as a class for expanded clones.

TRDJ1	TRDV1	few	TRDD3	CALGELYEVWGISDKLIF	TGTGCTCTTGGGGAACTATACGAGGTCTGGGGGATTTCCGATAAACTCATCTTT
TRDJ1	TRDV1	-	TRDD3	CALGINTGGPYLDDKLIF	TGTGCTCTTGGGATCAACACTGGGGGACCCTACCTGGACGATAAACTCATCTTT
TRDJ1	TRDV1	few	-	CALGVLVPPPYTDKLIF	TGTGCTCTTGGAGTCCTGGTTCCCCCACCATACACCGATAAACTCATCTTT
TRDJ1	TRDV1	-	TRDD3	CALCVHPTWGWGINTDKLIF	TGTGCTCTTTGTGTGCATCCTACGTGGGGCTGGGGGATCAACACCGATAAACTCATCTTT
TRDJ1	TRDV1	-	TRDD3	CALGRLAGGFYTDKLIF	TGTGCTCTTGGGCGGTTAGCTGGGGGATTTTACACCGATAAACTCATCTTT
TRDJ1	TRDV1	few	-	CALGELGVLANKLIF	TGTGCTCTTGGGGAACTAGGCGTACTGGCAAATAAACTCATCTTT
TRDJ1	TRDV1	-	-	CALGKGTTAWRISKLIF	TGTGCTCTTGGCAAAGGAACCACCGCCTGGAGGATTTCTAAACTCATCTTT
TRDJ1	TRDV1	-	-	CALGEGASPIWYTDKLTF	TGTGCTCTCGGGGAGGGAGCCTCCCCCATATGGTACACCGATAAACTCACCTTT
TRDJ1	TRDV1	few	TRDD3	CALGDLFPLDWGVGTLIF	TGTGCTCTTGGGGACCTCTTCCCTCTAGACTGGGGGGTAGGGACACTCATCTTT
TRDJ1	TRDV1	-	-	CALGVPTSANGVTDKLIF	TGTGCTCTTGGGGTCCCTACGTCGGCAAATGGGGTCACCGATAAACTCATCTTT
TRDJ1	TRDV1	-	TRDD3	CALGERRGIPYKLIF	TGTGCTCTTGGGGAACGAAGGGGGATACCTTATAAACTCATCTTT
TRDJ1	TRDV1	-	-	CALGVGLQDTDKLIF	TGTGCTCTTGGGGTAGGATTACAGGACACCGATAAACTCATCTTT
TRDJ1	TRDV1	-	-	CALGRVRGLLGYTDKLIF	TGTGCTCTTGGGCGTGTAAGAGGATTACTGGGTTACACCGATAAACTCATCTTT
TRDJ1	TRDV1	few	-	CALGELFPGALGALKLIF	TGTGCTCTTGGGGAACTATTTCCGGGGGCCTTGGGGGCACTTAAACTCATCTTT
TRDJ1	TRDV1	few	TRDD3	CALGERCTGGYGRNTDKLIF	TGTGCTCTTGGGGAACGGTGTACTGGGGGATATGGCCGAAACACCGATAAACTCATCTTT
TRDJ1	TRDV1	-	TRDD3	CALGEWRGYPSRCIDKLIF	TGTGCTCTTGGGGAATGGCGGGGATACCCTTCTCGATGTATCGATAAACTCATCTTT
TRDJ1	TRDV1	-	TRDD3	CALGESRFPVSGGIRNVGPYTDKLIF	TGTGCTCTTGGGGAATCCCGCTTCCCGGTAAGCGGGGGGATACGGAATGTGGGACCCTACACCGATAAACTCATCTTT
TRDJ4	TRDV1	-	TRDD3	CALGAVWGSYNARPLIF	TGTGCTCTTGGGGCGGTCTGGGGGAGTTATAACGCCAGACCCCTGATCTTT
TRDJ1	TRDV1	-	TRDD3	CALLNTGGYLPDKLIF	TGTGCTCTCCTAAATACTGGGGGATACTTACCCGATAAACTCATCTTT
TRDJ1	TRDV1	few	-	CALGAYGPNTDKLIF	TGTGCTCTTGGGGCATACGGGCCGAACACCGATAAACTCATCTTT
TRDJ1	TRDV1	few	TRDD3	CALGEVLPTRLGDVEADKLIF	TGTGCTCTTGGGGAAGTCCTACCAACCCGTCTGGGGGACGTGGAGGCCGATAAACTCATCTTT
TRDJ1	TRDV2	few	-	CACDTARMQQTDKLIF	TGTGCCTGTGACACCGCGCGGATGCAGCAGACCGATAAACTCATCTTT
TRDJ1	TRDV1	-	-	CALGEPQSLRACDKLIF	TGTGCTCTTGGGGAACCTCAAAGCCTACGGGCTTGCGATAAACTCATCTTT
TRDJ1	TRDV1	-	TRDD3	CALGEMMGQLGAKHTDKLIF	TGTGCTCTTGGGGAGATGATGGGACAACTGGGGGCTAAACACACCGATAAACTCATCTTT